This TCR beta chain is from a study of CD8 T cells in Susac syndrome. Deletions cut 2 bases from V and 3 bases from J, with 7 bases between. The CDR3 totals 13 residues. Per germline, CDR1 MNHEY and CDR2 SVGEGT. As controls, healthy donors matched for age and sex were used. TEMRA cells were FACS-enriched, and CD8+ and CD4+ T cells were isolated negatively. An amount of RNA that ranged from roughly 0.5 to 1 ug was reverse transcribed with random hexamers. An immunoSEQ multiplex PCR generated amplified TCR beta CDR3 products spanning 54 Vbeta and 13 Jbeta. TCRdb re-derived calls from the immunoSEQ multiplex PCR reads in MiXCR, one entry per CDR3 protein. The repertoire has about 140,000 distinct CDR3 sequences, about 94% of them found once; the top ten carry over 0.25%.

Input material: CD8+ T cells from PBMCs. This rearrangement joins TRBV6-2 or TRBV6-3 to TRBJ1-1, with D possibly being TRBD1 (5 bases). The receptor was isolated from a human donor in good health. The CDR3 here is CASSYQGHTEAFF. The CDR3 nucleotides read TGTGCCAGCAGTTACCAGGGTCACACTGAAGCTTTCTTT.